This T cell receptor beta chain was sequenced for a study of CD8+ T cells in alopecia areata. Overall study: Treated patients received oral tofacitinib, 5 to 10 mg twice daily. Whole-study findings and limits: Among patients, TCR sharing was less clear than in mice, a difference possibly due in part to HLA diversity in the patient population. Higher clonality and more expanded CD8+ clones appeared in lesional than normal scalp.

This CDR3 region has 13 residues. In germline, CDR1 is SGHAT, CDR2 FQDESV (reference sequence). V was pared by 1 base and J by 3 bases, with 3 bases between. In its sample, this clone is medium-sized. As yet, its antigen is unknown. Lesional scalp tissue (obtained by punch biopsy) and peripheral blood were collected from alopecia areata patients. In each case, RNA was isolated and then reverse transcribed into cDNA as the sequencing template. The data were produced by immunoSEQ multiplex PCR, yet TCRdb's version contains in-frame clones alone and is incomplete. Of about 19,000 clones listed, 66% are singletons.

The sequenced sample was skin, obtained at week 0. This clonotype originated in a human donor with alopecia areata. The rearrangement links TRBV11-1 to TRBJ2-2, with D unresolved. This chain's CDR3 is CASSLVYTGELFF. The CDR3 DNA reads as TGTGCCAGCAGCTTAGTATACACCGGGGAGCTGTTTTTT.